The source of this TCR beta chain is a study of shared clonotypes between healthy human individuals. Study background: Every donor yielded three CD4 naive, three CD4 memory, two CD8 naive and one CD8 memory plate.

Concerning this clone: Being one base from a much bigger clone, this may be a read error. The same CDR3 can be traced to other DNA sequences in this sample.

Trimming removed 5 bases at V and 4 bases at J, with 0 bases between. The CDR3 loop spans 10 amino acids. In germline, CDR1 is MDHEN, CDR2 SYDVKM. TCRdb's copy holds only in-frame clones and misses some; the assay was immunoSEQ multiplex PCR. The sample shows around 1,100,000 clones, around 77% of them seen only once. The sequenced material came from memory CD4+ T cells from PBMCs. Sample subset: CD45RA-negative fraction. The rearrangement uses TRBV28 and TRBJ1-3; no reliable D call. This clonotype was obtained from a man younger than 35 in good health. Some clones in this sample may be carry-over from other donors' samples. The CDR3 here is CASSGNTIYF. As DNA, the CDR3 is TGTGCCAGCAGTGGAAACACCATATATTTT.